This entry is about one T cell receptor (beta chain). The antigen is not known. This sequence may be a read error, since a much larger clone differs from it by one base. From whole blood left unfractionated, total RNA was extracted. The library labeled individual cDNA molecules by adding unique molecular identifiers to them. One entry per CDR3 protein results from TCRdb running MiXCR on the reads. The sample includes 120,000 or so distinct CDR3 sequences, less than 10% of them seen just once. These data belong to a study of human T cells and chemical hapten exposure. Across the whole study: Small discrepancies in pooled library volume mainly accounted for the varying TCR yields per sample.

The CDR3 is made up of 17 amino acids. Germline lookup yields CDR1 SGHNT and CDR2 YYREEE (reference sequence). Study conclusions and caveats: TCRs above 1 in 1000 frequency did not change with DPC sensitization.

The TCR comes from a human donor in good health. Some clones in this sample may be carry-over from other donors' samples. V and J are TRBV5-4 and TRBJ2-2; a weak D match, TRBD2 (8 bases). Sample: whole blood. CDR3 nucleotides: TGTGCCAACAGCACCCGACAGGGACTAGGGAACACCGGGGAGCTGTTTTTT. Translated: CANSTRQGLGNTGELFF.